What follows are 28 T cell receptor beta chains derived from one specimen sequenced in a study of cytomegalovirus exposure and HLA in healthy donors. The PCR made use of 60 Vbeta and 13 Jbeta primers. Using immunoSEQ multiplex PCR, the repertoire was profiled, and TCRdb retains in-frame clones only, with some absent. The sample includes over 100,000 clones, 70% seen only once; the top ten take roughly 8.7%. Sample: PBMCs. The receptors stem from a man in his thirties or forties in good health and CMV-seropositive.

Here the CDR3 reads CASSYKGDTEAFF. The CDR3 DNA follows: TGTGCCAGCAGTTACAAGGGGGACACTGAAGCTTTCTTT. This rearrangement joins TRBV6-6 to TRBJ1-1; the D gene is possibly TRBD1 (6 bases). Trimming took 2 bases from V and 3 from J, leaving 7 bases between them. The germline CDR1 and CDR2 sequences are MNHNY and SVGAGI (reference sequence). The CDR3 contains 13 residues.

V gene TRBV18 combines with J gene TRBJ2-2, with D possibly being TRBD1 (5 bases). V was pared by 2 bases and J by 2 bases, with 12 bases between. The CDR3 consists of 16 residues. The germline CDR1 and CDR2 sequences are KGHSH and LQKENI. The chain's CDR3 is CASSPYPRANTGELFF. Written as DNA, the CDR3 is TGTGCCAGCTCACCATACCCCAGGGCTAACACCGGGGAGCTGTTTTTT.

This chain joins TRBV7-3 and TRBJ2-5; TRBD2 matches 11 bases. The J segment lost 5 bases and the V segment lost 6 bases, leaving 8 bases of the junction unmatched. The CDR3 runs to 15 residues. Germline lookup yields CDR1 SGHTA and CDR2 FQGTGA. The CDR3 region is CASSLAGGRGETQYF. The CDR3 DNA is TGTGCCAGCAGTTTAGCGGGAGGGCGGGGCGAGACCCAGTACTTC.

The rearrangement uses TRBV4-3 and TRBJ2-1; D is unresolved. Germline-derived CDR1 and CDR2 are LGHNA and YSLEER. This CDR3 contains 15 residues. The V end was cut by 1 base, the J end by 1 base, with 8 bases between. The CDR3 DNA sequence: TGCGCCAGCAGCCAAGGGGCAGCATCCTACAATGAGCAGTTCTTC. Residues: CASSQGAASYNEQFF.

The V gene is TRBV11-2, the J gene TRBJ2-4; D is perhaps TRBD2 (5 bases). CDR3 size: 14 residues. Germline values: CDR1 SGHAT, CDR2 FQNNGV. Trimming removed 5 bases from V and 9 bases from J, with 17 bases in between. The CDR3 region is CASSLTEGLGIQYF. CDR3 DNA: TGTGCCAGCAGCCTAACAGAGGGCTTGGGCATTCAGTACTTC.

V gene TRBV10-3 combines with J gene TRBJ1-2; 8 nucleotides match TRBD1. Germline CDR1 ENHRY, CDR2 SYGVKD. The junction had 6 bases not matched to a gene; V was cut back by 3 bases and J by 12 bases. The CDR3 sequence is 12 residues long. The CDR3 sequence: CAISEGQGVDTF. The CDR3 bases are TGTGCCATCAGTGAAGGACAGGGTGTAGACACCTTC.

The V call is TRBV7-3, the J call TRBJ2-3; D gene uncertain. The CDR3 length is 13 residues. The V gene lost 5 bases and the J gene lost 0 bases, with 6 bases spanning the gap. Germline lookup yields CDR1 SGHTA and CDR2 FQGTGA. For the CDR3, the DNA is TGTGCCAGCAGCCCCTCGAGCACAGATACGCAGTATTTT. Translation gives CASSPSSTDTQYF.

The J gene is TRBJ1-5, the V gene TRBV28, with a weak D call TRBD1 (5 bases). The length of the CDR3 is 15 residues. CDR1 MDHEN and CDR2 SYDVKM come from the germline V gene. V was cut by 6 bases and J by 5 bases, with 17 bases left in between. The CDR3 protein is CASSMQGGDHQPQHF. The DNA for the CDR3 is TGTGCCAGCAGCATGCAGGGAGGGGACCATCAGCCCCAGCATTTT.

This clone was detected only a few times. The gene calls are TRBV19 and TRBJ2-1; 7 nucleotides agree with TRBD2. Germline CDR1 reads LNHDA; CDR2 reads SQIVND (reference sequence). With V trimmed by 4 bases and J by 9 bases, 6 bases remained unmatched. The CDR3 has 13 residues. CDR3: CASSRRDYPEQFF. CDR3 bases: TGTGCCAGTAGTAGAAGGGACTACCCTGAGCAGTTCTTC.

This clone was detected only a few times. The chain uses TRBV7-2 and TRBJ2-1, with TRBD2 matching 11 bases. V lost 1 base and J lost 14; bases outside the gene matches: 7. The V gene's germline CDR1 is SGHTA and CDR2 FQGNSA. This CDR3 is built from 14 residues. CDR3 nucleotides: TGTGCCAGCAGCTTAGGAACTAGCGGGAGCGTAAAGTTCTTC. Amino acids: CASSLGTSGSVKFF.

V and J are TRBV19 and TRBJ1-2; 10 bases match TRBD1. From germline, CDR1 is LNHDA and CDR2 SQIVND (reference sequence). V dropped 9 bases and J dropped 5; count of bases not matched to a gene: 3. The CDR3 runs 12 residues. The CDR3 loop is CASRDRGYGYTF. The CDR3 DNA reads as TGTGCCAGCCGGGACAGGGGTTATGGCTACACCTTC.

The rearrangement uses TRBV5-7 and TRBJ2-1; TRBD2 aligns across 10 bases. TRBV5-7 is assigned to the ORF class and has an uncertain function. The CDR3 is made up of 16 amino acids. Trimming cost V 4 bases and J 7 bases; bases outside gene matches: 11. The CDR3 loop reads CASSAEREGLSNEQFF. The CDR3 DNA reads as TGTGCCAGCAGCGCCGAGCGGGAGGGCCTGTCTAATGAGCAGTTCTTC.

This sequence joins TRBV30 and TRBJ2-1; maybe TRBD1 (5 bases). The length of the CDR3 is 17 residues. Looked up from germline, CDR1 is GTSNPN and CDR2 is SVGIG (reference sequence). The V and J ends lost 2 bases and 0 bases respectively, with 17 bases between them. The CDR3 sequence is CAWSRSRVRSSYNEQFF. The CDR3 region has the DNA TGTGCCTGGAGTCGTTCCAGGGTCAGGAGCTCCTACAATGAGCAGTTCTTC.

The chain joins TRBV6-5 to TRBJ1-1, with a weak D call TRBD1 (6 bases). The CDR3 extends over 14 amino acids. From germline, CDR1 is MNHEY and CDR2 SVGAGI. Trimming shortened V by 6 bases and J by 4 bases, and 15 bases separated the two germline ends. CDR3 sequence reads: CASRLQGRATEAFF. In nucleotides, the CDR3 is TGTGCCAGCAGATTACAGGGAAGGGCCACTGAAGCTTTCTTT.

This rearrangement joins TRBV7-6 to TRBJ1-5; possibly TRBD1 for D (5 bases). Trimming took off 5 bases at V and 0 bases at J, with 23 bases between the two ends. From germline, CDR1 is SGHVS and CDR2 FNYEAQ. The CDR3 is 19 amino acids. The CDR3 protein is CASSQRGLGSGFSNQPQHF. The CDR3 nucleotides are TGTGCCAGCAGCCAGCGGGGCCTAGGGAGTGGGTTTAGCAATCAGCCCCAGCATTTT.

The chain is built from TRBV30 and TRBJ2-3; 8 nucleotides line up with TRBD2. Trimming cost V 4 bases and J 2 bases; bases outside gene matches: 14. The CDR3 has 17 residues. Germline loops: CDR1 GTSNPN, CDR2 SVGIG (reference sequence). CDR3 in amino acids: CAWTRLAGPGVTDTQYF. DNA of the CDR3: TGTGCCTGGACAAGGCTAGCGGGCCCCGGGGTCACAGATACGCAGTATTTT.

This clone was counted once. The chain links TRBV5-1 to TRBJ1-1, with TRBD1 identical over 10 bases. V trimming: 2 bases; J trimming: 7 bases; junction bases outside the gene matches: 5. The germline gives CDR1 SGHRS, CDR2 YFSETQ. The CDR3 has 14 residues. CDR3 sequence reads: CASSFRQGAGEAFF. The CDR3 DNA follows: TGCGCCAGCAGCTTCCGACAGGGGGCGGGTGAAGCTTTCTTT.

A word on this clone: One end of the junction is discordant with germline, which a read error may explain. The chain couples TRBV5-4 to TRBJ1-4; possible D gene TRBD1, 6 bases. The CDR3 spans 14 residues. CDR1 and CDR2 from the germline V gene are SGHNT and YYREEE (reference sequence). CDR3 nucleotides: TGTGCCAGCAGCTACACAGGGACTAATGAGAAACTGTTTTTT. As protein: CASSYTGTNEKLFF.

The chain combines TRBV19 with TRBJ2-3; D may be TRBD1 (6 bases). Germline loops: CDR1 LNHDA, CDR2 SQIVND (reference sequence). This CDR3 region has 15 residues. Trimming left V 1 base short and J 2 bases short, with 10 bases between. This CDR3 reads CASSIGGHVTDTQYF. DNA of the CDR3: TGTGCCAGTAGTATAGGGGGACACGTCACAGATACGCAGTATTTT.

This rearrangement joins TRBV15 to TRBJ2-2, with D perhaps matching TRBD2 (5 bases). This CDR3 spans 17 amino acids. V was pared by 1 base and J by 0 bases, with 12 bases between. CDR1 is LNHNV and CDR2 is YYDKDF in the germline V gene (reference sequence). The CDR3 DNA reads TGTGCCACCAGCAGAGGCGGACTGGGGACGAACACCGGGGAGCTGTTTTTT. This translates into CATSRGGLGTNTGELFF.

This chain joins TRBV5-6 and TRBJ1-4; D perhaps matches TRBD1 (6 bases). V shed 3 bases and J shed 8 bases, with 11 bases lying between them. This CDR3 spans 13 amino acids. Germline V lookup: CDR1 SGHDT, CDR2 YYEEEE. CDR3 sequence reads: CASSSYRVEKLFF. CDR3 nucleotide sequence: TGTGCCAGCAGCTCTTACAGGGTCGAAAAACTGTTTTTT. The variable domain in full, with the rest retrieved from reference TRBV5-6 and TRBJ1-4, is DAGVTQSPTHLIKTRGQQVTLRCSPKSGHDTVSWYQQALGQGPQFIFQYYEEEERQRGNFPDRFSGHQFPNYSSELNVNALLLGDSALYLCASSSYRVEKLFFGSGTQLSVL.

J is TRBJ2-3 and V is TRBV27; 13 nucleotides agree with TRBD2. With 5 bases clipped from V and 4 bases from J, the junction kept 6 bases outside the gene matches. Germline CDR1 and CDR2: MNHEY and SMNVEV (reference sequence). CDR3 length equals 16 residues. CDR3 in DNA: TGTGCCAGCAGTCCCGGACTAGCGGGAGTGGCAGATACGCAGTATTTT. Translated: CASSPGLAGVADTQYF.

Only a few counts were recorded for this clone. The V call is TRBV6-6, the J call TRBJ2-7, with TRBD1 matching over 7 bases. The V gene end was trimmed by 5 bases and the J gene end by 2 bases; junction bases not matched to a gene: 6. The CDR3 is made up of 14 amino acids. CDR1 and CDR2 (germline): MNHNY, SVGAGI (reference sequence). CDR3: CASSAYRGPYEQYF. In DNA form, the CDR3 reads TGTGCCAGCAGTGCGTACAGGGGACCCTACGAGCAGTACTTC.

This clone was found a few times. The chain employs TRBV15 and TRBJ1-1, with D hard to call. V was shortened by 4 bases and J by 1 base, with 10 bases between the two germline ends. The germline gives CDR1 LNHNV, CDR2 YYDKDF (reference sequence). The CDR3 loop spans 14 amino acids. CDR3 loop: CATSKGETNTEAFF. DNA of the CDR3: TGTGCCACCAGCAAGGGAGAGACGAACACTGAAGCTTTCTTT.

The chain employs TRBV30 and TRBJ1-2, with TRBD1 as a possible D gene (6 bases). Germline CDR1 GTSNPN, CDR2 SVGIG (reference sequence). This CDR3 has 14 residues. V was pared by 5 bases and J by 6 bases, with 19 bases between. CDR3 residues: CAWVRPGGANGYTF. Written as DNA, the CDR3 is TGTGCCTGGGTCCGCCCGGGGGGCGCAAATGGCTACACCTTC.

In its sample, this clone was seen a few times. This rearrangement joins TRBV5-4 to TRBJ2-1; 15 nucleotides align to TRBD2. The germline gives CDR1 SGHNT, CDR2 YYREEE (reference sequence). Losses at the gene ends were 0 bases for V and 9 bases for J; bases not matched to a gene: 7. This CDR3 contains 17 residues. CDR3 residues: CASSLAAGGLAGGEQFF. The CDR3 DNA reads TGTGCCAGCAGCTTGGCCGCCGGGGGACTAGCGGGAGGTGAGCAGTTCTTC.

The J gene is TRBJ2-7, the V gene TRBV5-1, with 7 nucleotides matching TRBD1. Germline CDR1 SGHRS, CDR2 YFSETQ. The CDR3 totals 13 residues. V gave up 4 bases and J gave up 6 bases; unmatched junction bases: 7. The CDR3 loop is CASSRTSGGEQYV. The CDR3 DNA is TGCGCCAGCAGCAGAACCTCAGGGGGCGAGCAGTACGTC.

The J gene is TRBJ1-1, the V gene TRBV7-8; possible D gene TRBD1, 6 bases. V was cut by 6 bases and J by 4 bases, with 30 bases left in between. The CDR3 loop spans 19 amino acids. Germline V gene sequence: CDR1 SGHVS, CDR2 FQNEAQ. The CDR3 bases are TGTGCCAGCAGTCTGTCGCGTAGAACACAGGGAATCTTGGGCACTGAAGCTTTCTTT. Protein sequence: CASSLSRRTQGILGTEAFF.